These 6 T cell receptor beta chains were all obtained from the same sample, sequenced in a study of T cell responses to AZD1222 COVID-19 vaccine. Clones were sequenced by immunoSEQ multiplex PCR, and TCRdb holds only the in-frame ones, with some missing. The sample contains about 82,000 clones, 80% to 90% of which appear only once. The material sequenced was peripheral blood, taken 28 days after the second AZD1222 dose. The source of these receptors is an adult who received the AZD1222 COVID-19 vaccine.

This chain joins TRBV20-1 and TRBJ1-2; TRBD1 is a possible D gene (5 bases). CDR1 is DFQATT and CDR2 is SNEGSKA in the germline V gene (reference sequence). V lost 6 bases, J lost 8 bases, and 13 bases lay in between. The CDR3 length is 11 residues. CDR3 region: CSAALGEGYTF. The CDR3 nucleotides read TGCAGTGCAGCGTTGGGGGAGGGCTACACCTTC.

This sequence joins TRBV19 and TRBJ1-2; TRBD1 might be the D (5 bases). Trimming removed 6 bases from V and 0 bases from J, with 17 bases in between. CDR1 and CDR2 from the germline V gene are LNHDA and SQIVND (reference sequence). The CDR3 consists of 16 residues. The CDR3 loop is CASRRPGAYPNYGYTF. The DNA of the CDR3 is TGTGCCAGTAGACGGCCTGGGGCTTATCCTAACTATGGCTACACCTTC.

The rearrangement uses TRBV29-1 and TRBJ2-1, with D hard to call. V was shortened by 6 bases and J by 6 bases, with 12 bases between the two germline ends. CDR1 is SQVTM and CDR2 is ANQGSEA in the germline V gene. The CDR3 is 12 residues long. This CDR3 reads CSVEKGPNEQFF. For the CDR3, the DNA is TGCAGCGTCGAAAAAGGACCCAATGAGCAGTTCTTC.

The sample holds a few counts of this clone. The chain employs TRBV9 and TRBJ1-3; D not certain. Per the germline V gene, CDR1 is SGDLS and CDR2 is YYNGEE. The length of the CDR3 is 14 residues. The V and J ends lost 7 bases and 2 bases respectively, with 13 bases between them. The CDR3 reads CASSTNEAGNTIYF. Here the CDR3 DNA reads TGTGCCAGCTCAACGAACGAGGCTGGAAACACCATATATTTT.

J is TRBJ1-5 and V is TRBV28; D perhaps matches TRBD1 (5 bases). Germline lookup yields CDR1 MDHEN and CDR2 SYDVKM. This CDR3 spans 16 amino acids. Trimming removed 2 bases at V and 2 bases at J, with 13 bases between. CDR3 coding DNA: TGTGCCAGCAGTTTAGGGGGAAGGGGAGGCAATCAGCCCCAGCATTTT. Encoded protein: CASSLGGRGGNQPQHF.

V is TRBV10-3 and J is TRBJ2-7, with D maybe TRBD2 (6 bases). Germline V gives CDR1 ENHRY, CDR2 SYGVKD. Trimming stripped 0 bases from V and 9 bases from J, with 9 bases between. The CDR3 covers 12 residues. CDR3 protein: CAISESLEGQYF. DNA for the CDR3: TGTGCCATCAGTGAGTCCCTGGAGGGGCAGTACTTC.